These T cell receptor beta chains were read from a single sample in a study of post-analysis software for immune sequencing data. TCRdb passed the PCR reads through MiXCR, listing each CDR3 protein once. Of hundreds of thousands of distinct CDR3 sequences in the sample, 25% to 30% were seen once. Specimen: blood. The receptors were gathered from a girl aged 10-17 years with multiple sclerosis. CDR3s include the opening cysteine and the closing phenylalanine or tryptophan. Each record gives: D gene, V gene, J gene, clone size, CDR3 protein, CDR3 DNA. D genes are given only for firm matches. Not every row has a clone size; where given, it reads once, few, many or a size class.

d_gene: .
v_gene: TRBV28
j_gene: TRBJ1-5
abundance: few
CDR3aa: CASRERGGASNQPQHF
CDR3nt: TGTGCCAGCAGAGAAAGGGGGGGCGCGAGCAATCAGCCCCAGCATTTT

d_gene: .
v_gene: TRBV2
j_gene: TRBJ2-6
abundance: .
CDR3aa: CASSRSVAGANVLTF
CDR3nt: TGTGCCAGCAGTCGTTCAGTGGCTGGGGCCAACGTCCTGACTTTC

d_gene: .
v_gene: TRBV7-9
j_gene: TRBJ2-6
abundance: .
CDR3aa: CASSGGTGTPLNSGANVLTF
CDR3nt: TGTGCCAGCAGCGGAGGTACCGGGACACCTCTAAACTCTGGGGCCAACGTCCTGACTTTC

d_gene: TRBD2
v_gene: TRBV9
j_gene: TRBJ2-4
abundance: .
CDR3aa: CASSVDGPGGVKNIQYF
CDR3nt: TGTGCCAGCAGCGTAGACGGGCCGGGAGGGGTCAAAAACATTCAGTACTTC

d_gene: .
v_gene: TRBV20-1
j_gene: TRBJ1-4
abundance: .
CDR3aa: CSARLGGEEKLFF
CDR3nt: TGCAGTGCCAGGTTGGGGGGCGAGGAAAAACTGTTTTTT

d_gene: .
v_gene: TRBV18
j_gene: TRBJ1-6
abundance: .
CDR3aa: CASSPVDSTYYNSPLHF
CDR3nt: TGTGCCAGCTCACCAGTCGACAGTACTTACTATAATTCACCCCTCCACTTT

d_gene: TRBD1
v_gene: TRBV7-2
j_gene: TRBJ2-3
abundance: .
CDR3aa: CASSSPGTGADTQYF
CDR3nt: TGTGCCAGCAGCTCTCCCGGGACAGGCGCGGATACGCAGTATTTT

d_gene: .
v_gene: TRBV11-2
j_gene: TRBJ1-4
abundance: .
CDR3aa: CAGSRTAKATNEKLFF
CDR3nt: TGTGCCGGCAGCCGGACAGCTAAGGCAACTAATGAAAAACTGTTTTTT

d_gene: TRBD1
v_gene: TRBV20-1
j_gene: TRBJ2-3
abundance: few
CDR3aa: CSATPGQGGSDTQYF
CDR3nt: TGCAGTGCGACTCCGGGACAGGGGGGGTCAGATACGCAGTATTTT

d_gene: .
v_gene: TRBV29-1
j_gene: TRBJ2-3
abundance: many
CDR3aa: CSVSGTDTQYF
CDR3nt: TGCAGCGTTAGTGGCACAGATACGCAGTATTTT

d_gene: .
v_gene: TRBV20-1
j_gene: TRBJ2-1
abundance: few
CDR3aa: CSVYGTGLNNEQFF
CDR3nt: TGCAGTGTCTACGGGACTGGGCTAAACAATGAGCAGTTCTTC

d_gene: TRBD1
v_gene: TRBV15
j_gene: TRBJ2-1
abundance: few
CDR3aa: CATSRVGTASGEQFF
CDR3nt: TGTGCCACCAGCAGAGTAGGGACAGCTTCGGGTGAGCAGTTCTTC

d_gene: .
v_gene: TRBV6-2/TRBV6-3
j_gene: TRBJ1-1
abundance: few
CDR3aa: CASSFHRDGNTEAFF
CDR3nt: TGTGCCAGCAGTTTCCACCGGGACGGAAACACTGAAGCTTTCTTT

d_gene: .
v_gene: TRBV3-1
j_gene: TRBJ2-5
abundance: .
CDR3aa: CASSGGMSETQYF
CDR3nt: TGTGCCAGCAGCGGGGGGATGTCGGAGACCCAGTACTTC

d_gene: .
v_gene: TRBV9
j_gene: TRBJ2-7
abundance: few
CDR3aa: CASSVGHSKFEQYF
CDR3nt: TGTGCCAGCAGCGTAGGGCACAGTAAGTTCGAGCAGTACTTC

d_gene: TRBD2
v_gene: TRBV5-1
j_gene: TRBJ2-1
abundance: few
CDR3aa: CASSPAGGGSYNEQFF
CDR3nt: TGCGCCAGCAGCCCGGCGGGAGGGGGTTCCTACAATGAGCAGTTCTTC

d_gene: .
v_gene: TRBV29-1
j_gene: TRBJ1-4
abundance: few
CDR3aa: CSVAGGATNEKLFF
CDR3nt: TGCAGCGTTGCTGGAGGGGCAACTAATGAAAAACTGTTTTTT

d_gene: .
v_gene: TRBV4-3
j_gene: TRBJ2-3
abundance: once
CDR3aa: CASSRISRSDTQYF
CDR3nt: TGCGCCAGCAGCCGGATTAGCCGGTCAGATACGCAGTATTTT

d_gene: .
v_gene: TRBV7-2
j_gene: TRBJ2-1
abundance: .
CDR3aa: CAGKGGGKDEQFF
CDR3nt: TGTGCCGGAAAGGGGGGGGGTAAGGATGAGCAGTTCTTC

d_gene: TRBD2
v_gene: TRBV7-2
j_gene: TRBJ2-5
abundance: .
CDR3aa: CASNSGGREETQYF
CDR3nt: TGTGCCAGCAACTCTGGGGGGAGGGAAGAGACCCAGTACTTC

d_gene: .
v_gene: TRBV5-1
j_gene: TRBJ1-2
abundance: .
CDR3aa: CASSLRTARGYTF
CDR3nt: TGCGCCAGCAGCCTCAGGACAGCACGGGGCTACACCTTC

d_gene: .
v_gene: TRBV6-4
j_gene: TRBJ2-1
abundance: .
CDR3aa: CASSESFTSYNEQFF
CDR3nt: TGTGCCAGCAGTGAATCATTTACCTCCTACAATGAGCAGTTCTTC

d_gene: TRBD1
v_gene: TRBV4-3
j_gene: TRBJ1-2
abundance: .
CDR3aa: CASSQDVGQANYGYTF
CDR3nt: TGCGCCAGCAGCCAAGATGTGGGACAGGCGAACTATGGCTACACCTTC

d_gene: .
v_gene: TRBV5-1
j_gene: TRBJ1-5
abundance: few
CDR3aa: CASSVDGFSNQPQHF
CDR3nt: TGCGCCAGCAGCGTCGACGGTTTTAGCAATCAGCCCCAGCATTTT

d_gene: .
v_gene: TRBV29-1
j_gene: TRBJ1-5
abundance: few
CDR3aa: CSVVFGVGQPQHF
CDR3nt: TGCAGCGTTGTGTTCGGTGTTGGACAGCCCCAGCATTTT

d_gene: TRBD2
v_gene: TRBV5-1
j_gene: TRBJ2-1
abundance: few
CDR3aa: CASSLVAGGLINEQFF
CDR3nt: TGCGCCAGCAGCTTGGTTGCGGGAGGTCTTATCAATGAGCAGTTCTTC

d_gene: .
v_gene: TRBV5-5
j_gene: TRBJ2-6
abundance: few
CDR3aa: CASSFNRDSGANVLTF
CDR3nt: TGTGCCAGCAGCTTTAACAGAGACTCTGGGGCCAACGTCCTGACTTTC

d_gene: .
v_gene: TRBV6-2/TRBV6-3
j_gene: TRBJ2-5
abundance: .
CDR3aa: CAGSRLTGTPQETQYF
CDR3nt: TGTGCCGGCAGCCGACTTACAGGGACCCCGCAAGAGACCCAGTACTTC

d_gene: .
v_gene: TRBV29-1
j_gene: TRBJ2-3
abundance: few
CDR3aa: CSVQVRGGDTQYF
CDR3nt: TGCAGCGTTCAGGTGCGGGGTGGAGATACGCAGTATTTT

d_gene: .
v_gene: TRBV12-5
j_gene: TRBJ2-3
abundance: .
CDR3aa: CASSSQTGSSTDTQYF
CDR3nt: TGTGCTAGTAGTTCTCAGACAGGTTCTAGCACAGATACGCAGTATTTT

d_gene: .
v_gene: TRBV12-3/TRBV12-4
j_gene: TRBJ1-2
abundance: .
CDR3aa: CASSFISGSGYTF
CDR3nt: TGTGCCAGCAGCTTTATCTCCGGGAGTGGCTACACCTTC

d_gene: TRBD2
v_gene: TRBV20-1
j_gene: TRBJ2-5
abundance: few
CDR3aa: CSASLVLAGETQYF
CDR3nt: TGCAGTGCTAGTCTTGTTCTAGCGGGAGAGACCCAGTACTTC

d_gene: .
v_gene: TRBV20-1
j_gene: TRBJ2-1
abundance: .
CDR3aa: CSARRRARSSYNEQFF
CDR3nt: TGCAGTGCTAGAAGAAGAGCGAGAAGCTCCTACAATGAGCAGTTCTTC

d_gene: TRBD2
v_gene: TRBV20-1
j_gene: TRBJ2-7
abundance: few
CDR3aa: CSARVWASGSSYEQYF
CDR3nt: TGCAGTGCTAGAGTATGGGCTAGCGGAAGCTCCTACGAGCAGTACTTC

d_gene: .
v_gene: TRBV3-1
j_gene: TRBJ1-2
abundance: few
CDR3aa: CASSQDRSSASGYTF
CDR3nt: TGTGCCAGCAGCCAAGATCGGTCGTCAGCGTCTGGCTACACCTTC

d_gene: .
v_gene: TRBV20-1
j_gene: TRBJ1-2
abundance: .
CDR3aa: CSAPQGARGGYTF
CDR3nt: TGCAGTGCTCCCCAGGGCGCCAGGGGAGGCTACACCTTC

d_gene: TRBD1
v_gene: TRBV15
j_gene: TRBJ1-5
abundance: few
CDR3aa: CATSGPTGGRQPQHF
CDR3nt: TGTGCCACCAGCGGGCCTACAGGGGGCCGGCAGCCCCAGCATTTT

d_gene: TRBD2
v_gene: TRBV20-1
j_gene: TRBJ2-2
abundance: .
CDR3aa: CSAGLAGGLDTGELFF
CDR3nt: TGCAGTGCGGGACTAGCGGGAGGGCTCGACACCGGGGAGCTGTTTTTT

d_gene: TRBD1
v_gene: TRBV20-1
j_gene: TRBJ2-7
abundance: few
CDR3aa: CSARRGQGGAYEQYF
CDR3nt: TGCAGTGCTAGACGAGGACAGGGCGGGGCCTACGAGCAGTACTTC

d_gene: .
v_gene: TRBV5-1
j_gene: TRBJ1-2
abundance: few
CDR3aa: CASSSADANYGYTF
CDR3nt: TGCGCCAGCAGCTCGGCAGATGCTAACTATGGCTACACCTTC

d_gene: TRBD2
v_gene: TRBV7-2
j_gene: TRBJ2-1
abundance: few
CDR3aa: CASSTSGIRNEQFF
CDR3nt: TGTGCCAGCAGCACTAGCGGGATTAGGAATGAGCAGTTCTTC

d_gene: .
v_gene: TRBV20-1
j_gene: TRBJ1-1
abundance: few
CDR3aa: CSAHRNMNTEAFF
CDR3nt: TGCAGTGCTCACAGGAACATGAACACTGAAGCTTTCTTT

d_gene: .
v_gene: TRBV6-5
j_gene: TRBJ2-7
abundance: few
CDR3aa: CASSYGGHLYEQYF
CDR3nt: TGTGCCAGCAGTTACGGCGGACACTTGTACGAGCAGTACTTC

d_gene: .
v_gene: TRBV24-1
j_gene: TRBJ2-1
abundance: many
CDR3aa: CATSDLSRAGTEQFF
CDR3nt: TGTGCCACCAGTGATTTGTCCAGGGCGGGGACTGAGCAGTTCTTC

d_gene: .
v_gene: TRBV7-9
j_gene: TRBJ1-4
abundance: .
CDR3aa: CASTQQGGKLFF
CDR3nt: TGTGCCAGCACCCAACAGGGTGGGAAACTGTTTTTT

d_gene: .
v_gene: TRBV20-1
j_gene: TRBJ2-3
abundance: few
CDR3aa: CSASRGGADTQYF
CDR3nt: TGCAGTGCTAGCCGAGGGGGAGCAGATACGCAGTATTTT

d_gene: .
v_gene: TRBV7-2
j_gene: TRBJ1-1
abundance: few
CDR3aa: CASSLAPLGSEAFF
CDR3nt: TGTGCCAGCAGCTTAGCGCCTTTGGGGAGTGAAGCTTTCTTT

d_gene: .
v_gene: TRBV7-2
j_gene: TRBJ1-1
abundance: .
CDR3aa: CASSPARGPEAFF
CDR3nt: TGTGCCAGCAGCCCGGCGCGTGGCCCTGAAGCTTTCTTT

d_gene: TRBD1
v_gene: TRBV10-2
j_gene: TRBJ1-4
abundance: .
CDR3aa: CATWGLDRGVSANEKLFF
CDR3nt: TGCGCCACCTGGGGACTTGACAGGGGAGTATCGGCTAATGAAAAACTGTTTTTT

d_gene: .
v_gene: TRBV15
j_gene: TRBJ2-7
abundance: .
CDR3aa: CATSRGSQGYEQYF
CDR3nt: TGTGCCACCAGCAGGGGTAGTCAGGGCTACGAGCAGTACTTC